This T cell receptor (beta chain) was sequenced in a study of control samples from healthy donors and cancer patients (dated by TCRdb to the early 2020s). The protocol used for the library was the immunoSEQ multiplex PCR assay. The table was pulled from immuneACCESS by TCRdb, which kept in-frame rearrangements only. Such tables lose some clones; where checked, under half of the loss comes from unresolved V genes, and the rest has no known cause. This sample is represented by around 55,000 clones; 95% to 96% of them were singletons. The ten largest clones capture roughly 0.99% of the sample. V and J are truncated by 3 bases and 4 bases respectively, leaving an intervening sequence of 15 bases. The CDR3 spans 16 residues, from the cysteine through the phenylalanine. Only the CDR3 DNA stays, 48 bases, in frame from base 1. The germline V gene yields MDHEN for CDR1 and SYDVKM for CDR2. A note on this clone: The antigen it recognizes is unknown. No qualities accompany the bases; no much larger clone lies one base away.

The V and J segments used are TRBV28 and TRBJ2-2; tentative D gene TRBD1, with 6 bases matching. The sequencing input was blood. This receptor was identified in a woman aged 18-30 years in good health. CDR3 protein: CASSLGWGRGTGELFF. The DNA sequence is TGTGCCAGCAGTTTGGGATGGGGGCGCGGCACCGGGGAGCTGTTTTTT.